One and the same sample provided the 3 T cell receptor beta chains below, sequenced in a study of PD-L1 blockade in urothelial cancer. The assay was immunoSEQ multiplex PCR, and TCRdb's table has in-frame clones only and misses some. The sample contains 30,000 to 50,000 clones, approximately 90% of which appear only once. Sequencing used PBMCs, obtained around atezolizumab (anti-PD-L1) treatment. The receptors shown here come from a man aged 55 to 70 with urothelial cancer.

The genes are TRBV28 and TRBJ2-3; no firm D call. Trimming shortened V by 7 bases and J by 6 bases, and 11 bases separated the two germline ends. The germline gives CDR1 MDHEN, CDR2 SYDVKM. The CDR3 length is 12 residues. The CDR3 DNA sequence: TGTGCCAGCACCAAGAACCAGGATACGCAGTATTTT. This codes for CASTKNQDTQYF. The variable domain in full, with the rest retrieved from reference TRBV28 and TRBJ2-3, is DVKVTQSSRYLVKRTGEKVFLECVQDMDHENMFWYRQDPGLGLRLIYFSYDVKMKEKGDIPEGYSVSREKKERFSLILESASTNQTSMYLCASTKNQDTQYFGPGTRLTVL.

This chain uses TRBV27 with TRBJ2-5; 7 positions agree with TRBD1. Germline trimming cut 2 bases from V and 1 base from J; bases unmatched to any gene: 1. CDR3 length: 14 amino acids. In germline, CDR1 is MNHEY, CDR2 SMNVEV (reference sequence). CDR3 nucleotide sequence: TGTGCCAGCAGTTTACAGGGGGTCCAAGAGACCCAGTACTTC. It yields the protein CASSLQGVQETQYF.

The chain joins TRBV4-2 to TRBJ2-7; TRBD1 might be the D (5 bases). Germline V gene lookup returns CDR1 LGHNA and CDR2 YNFKEQ. This CDR3 comprises 14 residues. Trimming took off 4 bases at V and 2 bases at J, with 12 bases between the two ends. DNA of the CDR3: TGTGCCAGCAGCCCTGGGGCTGGCCCCTACGAGCAGTACTTC. It is translated as CASSPGAGPYEQYF.